Each of the 25 T cell receptor beta chains below was sequenced from the same sample in a study of blood T cell repertoires in COVID-19. Using immunoSEQ multiplex PCR, the repertoire was profiled, and TCRdb retains in-frame clones only, with some absent. The sample yields about 290,000 clones, around four fifths seen once. The sequenced material came from peripheral blood. The receptor set was obtained from a woman aged 50 to 65 with active or convalescent COVID-19.

The V gene is TRBV2, the J gene TRBJ1-1; TRBD1 agrees at 10 bases. There are 13 residues in the CDR3. J lost 7 bases, V lost 6 bases, and 5 bases had no gene match. The germline CDR1 and CDR2 sequences are SNHLY and FYNNEI. CDR3 amino acids: CASSAGTGVEAFF. DNA of the CDR3: TGTGCCAGCAGCGCCGGGACAGGGGTTGAAGCTTTCTTT.

A few counts support this clone. The chain uses TRBV16 and TRBJ1-2; 7 bases align to TRBD1. Losses at the gene ends were 4 bases for V and 7 bases for J; bases not matched to a gene: 9. CDR1 and CDR2 (germline): KGHSY, FQNENV. The CDR3 spans 14 residues. CDR3 DNA sequence: TGTGCCAGCAGCCCTTCCGACAGGGTGTCTGGCTACACCTTC. Its translation is CASSPSDRVSGYTF.

The chain employs TRBV2 and TRBJ2-7, with D possibly TRBD1 on 5 matching bases. Germline V CDR1 and CDR2: SNHLY, FYNNEI. V lost 3 bases, J lost 3 bases, and 12 bases lay in between. The CDR3 totals 14 residues. DNA for the CDR3: TGTGCCAGCAGTGACCAGGGTACAGGCTACGAGCAGTACTTC. It encodes CASSDQGTGYEQYF.

Of note for this clone: Compared with germline, one end of the junction differs, possibly owing to a read error. The chain is built from TRBV19 and TRBJ1-5; 9 bases fit TRBD1. Germline CDR1 and CDR2: LNHDA and SQIVND (reference sequence). The CDR3 spans 17 residues. The CDR3 DNA is TGTGCCAGTAGGATAGGCCCCCGGGACAGGGCCGGGCAGCCCCAGCATTTT. It is translated as CASRIGPRDRAGQPQHF.

This clone was seen a single time. J is TRBJ1-5 and V is TRBV19, with D hard to call. Deletions cut 4 bases from V and 4 bases from J, with 8 bases between. Germline CDR1 is LNHDA and CDR2 is SQIVND (reference sequence). The CDR3 sequence is 13 residues long. The CDR3 here is CASSTVQNQPQHF. The CDR3 DNA follows: TGTGCCAGTAGTACCGTTCAGAATCAGCCCCAGCATTTT.

The chain couples TRBV3-1 (or the pseudogene TRBV3-2) to TRBJ2-2, with 8 bases fitting TRBD1. This CDR3 contains 18 residues. The trim removed 0 bases at V and 2 bases at J, leaving 8 bases unmatched. Germline loops: CDR1 LGHDT, CDR2 YNNKEL (reference sequence). Written as DNA, the CDR3 is TGTGCCAGCAGCCAAGATAGGGCAGGGGGCTTTAACACCGGGGAGCTGTTTTTT. Protein: CASSQDRAGGFNTGELFF.

This clone was seen repeatedly, ten times or more. The genes are TRBV19 and TRBJ1-5; D might be TRBD1 (6 bases). The CDR3 spans 15 residues. V gave up 5 bases and J gave up 7 bases, with 18 bases separating them. Per germline, CDR1 LNHDA and CDR2 SQIVND (reference sequence). The CDR3 region has the DNA TGTGCCAGTAGTTATCGCGGGGGGGCAAGGCAGCCCCAGCATTTT. Encoded protein: CASSYRGGARQPQHF. Variable domain in full (rest from reference TRBV19 and TRBJ1-5): DGGITQSPKYLFRKEGQNVTLSCEQNLNHDAMYWYRQDPGQGLRLIYYSQIVNDFQKGDIAEGYSVSREKKESFPLTVTSAQKNPTAFYLCASSYRGGARQPQHFGDGTRLSIL.

This chain links TRBV19 with TRBJ1-1; D call uncertain. Germline CDR1 LNHDA, CDR2 SQIVND (reference sequence). Trimming took off 3 bases at V and 4 bases at J, with 12 bases between the two ends. There are 14 residues in the CDR3. The CDR3 region has the DNA TGTGCCAGTAGTATGTATGGGGAGGTCACTGAAGCTTTCTTT. The encoded protein is CASSMYGEVTEAFF.

The V gene is TRBV9, the J gene TRBJ1-1; 9 positions match TRBD1. The junction had 3 bases not matched to a gene; V was cut back by 3 bases and J by 0 bases. CDR3 length equals 15 residues. Germline V CDR1 and CDR2: SGDLS, YYNGEE. The CDR3 here is CASSGGDRVNTEAFF. DNA of the CDR3: TGTGCCAGCAGCGGTGGGGACAGGGTGAACACTGAAGCTTTCTTT. Looking up the rest from reference TRBV9 and TRBJ1-1 gives the full variable domain: DSGVTQTPKHLITATGQRVTLRCSPRSGDLSVYWYQQSLDQGLQFLIQYYNGEERAKGNILERFSAQQFPDLHSELNLSSLELGDSALYFCASSGGDRVNTEAFFGQGTRLTVV.

In the case of this clone: A read error may be the cause here, since a much bigger clone is one base away. Other DNA sequences in the same sample also yield this CDR3. This chain links TRBV7-9 with TRBJ2-7, with TRBD1 matching 8 bases. Germline CDR1 SEHNR, CDR2 FQNEAQ (reference sequence). Trimming took 0 bases from V and 3 from J; bases not matched to a gene: 1. The CDR3 has 14 amino acids. The CDR3 sequence: CASSLAQGDYEQYF. The CDR3 nucleotides read TGTGCCAGCAGCTTAGCACAGGGGGACTACGAGCAGTACTTC.

The chain is built from TRBV28 and TRBJ1-6, with a tentative D call TRBD1 (5 bases). The germline CDR1 and CDR2 sequences are MDHEN and SYDVKM. The CDR3 is made up of 15 amino acids. Trimming pared 6 bases from V and 14 bases from J, leaving 23 bases between. The CDR3 region is CASSTVDIGIGTLHF. CDR3 bases: TGTGCCAGCAGCACAGTGGACATTGGGATAGGAACCCTCCACTTT. The whole variable domain, remainder taken from reference TRBV28 and TRBJ1-6, is DVKVTQSSRYLVKRTGEKVFLECVQDMDHENMFWYRQDPGLGLRLIYFSYDVKMKEKGDIPEGYSVSREKKERFSLILESASTNQTSMYLCASSTVDIGIGTLHFGNGTRLTVT.

This clone was detected a few times. V usage is TRBV28 and J usage is TRBJ1-5; no definite D call. Germline lookup yields CDR1 MDHEN and CDR2 SYDVKM. CDR3 size: 14 residues. V was cut by 3 bases and J by 3 bases, with 9 bases left in between. As DNA, the CDR3 is TGTGCCAGCAGTTTCCAGATTTCCAATCAGCCCCAGCATTTT. It yields the protein CASSFQISNQPQHF.

The genes are TRBV27 and TRBJ1-5, with TRBD1 matching 9 bases. V trimming: 8 bases; J trimming: 2 bases; junction bases outside the gene matches: 10. From germline, CDR1 is MNHEY and CDR2 SMNVEV (reference sequence). The CDR3 is 16 residues long. CDR3 region: CASGNRGLRGNQPQHF. In DNA form, the CDR3 reads TGTGCCAGCGGAAACAGGGGGCTTAGAGGCAATCAGCCCCAGCATTTT.

The J gene is TRBJ2-3, the V gene TRBV19, with 12 nucleotides matching TRBD2. The CDR3 has 18 amino acids. Germline V gives CDR1 LNHDA, CDR2 SQIVND (reference sequence). The V segment lost 1 base and the J segment 1 base; nucleotides outside the gene matches: 6. The CDR3 loop is CASSIGLAGGPGTDTQYF. The CDR3 nucleotides are TGTGCCAGTAGTATAGGGCTAGCGGGAGGGCCGGGCACAGATACGCAGTATTTT.

This chain joins TRBV5-1 and TRBJ2-3, with a weak D call TRBD1 (6 bases). CDR3 size: 14 residues. V was pared by 3 bases and J by 4 bases, with 12 bases between. Germline V gene lookup returns CDR1 SGHRS and CDR2 YFSETQ. CDR3 residues: CASSYRQVSDTQYF. DNA for the CDR3: TGCGCCAGCAGCTACCGACAGGTCTCAGATACGCAGTATTTT.

The chain uses TRBV4-1 and TRBJ1-1, with D perhaps TRBD1 (6 bases). The CDR3 consists of 14 residues. With 0 bases removed from V and 4 bases from J, the gap between germline ends came to 9 bases. Looked up from germline, CDR1 is MGHRA and CDR2 is YSYEKL. The DNA of the CDR3 is TGCGCCAGCAGCCAAGATATGGGGGCCACTGAAGCTTTCTTT. Translating it yields CASSQDMGATEAFF.

The genes are TRBV9 and TRBJ2-7, with 7 bases aligning to TRBD1. Germline loops: CDR1 SGDLS, CDR2 YYNGEE. This CDR3 has 15 amino acids. J was trimmed by 1 base and V by 2 bases; bases with no gene match: 6. The CDR3 DNA reads as TGTGCCAGCAGCGTCGGGACAGCCGATTCCTACGAGCAGTACTTC. Translated: CASSVGTADSYEQYF.

V is TRBV6-1 and J is TRBJ1-4; D unresolved. The germline CDR1 and CDR2 sequences are MNHNS and SASEGT. V was cut by 3 bases and J by 7 bases, with 18 bases left in between. The CDR3 is 16 amino acids. This CDR3 is CASSERVGGSGEKLFF. In DNA, the CDR3 is TGTGCCAGCAGTGAGAGGGTGGGCGGCTCGGGTGAAAAACTGTTTTTT.

This clone was seen more than once but under ten times. The chain uses TRBV2 and TRBJ2-1, with TRBD2 as a possible D gene (6 bases). The V end was cut by 4 bases, the J end by 4 bases, with 17 bases between. CDR3 length equals 16 residues. Per germline, CDR1 SNHLY and CDR2 FYNNEI. DNA of the CDR3: TGTGCCAGCAGTGCCAGAGGACTATCCCTATACAATGAGCAGTTCTTC. This translates into CASSARGLSLYNEQFF.

The rearrangement links TRBV7-8 to TRBJ2-1; D is unclear. CDR3 length: 13 residues. The ends were cut back, 3 bases at V and 4 bases at J, with 7 bases in the middle. Germline V gives CDR1 SGHVS, CDR2 FQNEAQ. The CDR3 DNA is TGTGCCAGCAGCTTTAGACAATACAATGAGCAGTTCTTC. Translation: CASSFRQYNEQFF. The full variable domain, with the rest looked up from reference TRBV7-8 and TRBJ2-1, is GAGVSQSPRYKVAKRGQDVALRCDPISGHVSLFWYQQALGQGPEFLTYFQNEAQLDKSGLPSDRFFAERPEGSVSTLKIQRTQQEDSAVYLCASSFRQYNEQFFGPGTRLTVL.

The chain employs TRBV9 and TRBJ1-2; TRBD1 matches 9 bases. The CDR3 is made up of 13 amino acids. CDR1 and CDR2 from the germline V gene are SGDLS and YYNGEE. The trim removed 3 bases at V and 4 bases at J, leaving 1 base unmatched. The CDR3 loop is CASSEGQGYGYTF. CDR3 DNA sequence: TGTGCCAGCAGCGAGGGACAGGGCTATGGCTACACCTTC.

The chain couples TRBV19 to TRBJ1-2, with TRBD1 as a possible D gene (5 bases). The V gene lost 5 bases and the J gene lost 8 bases, with 15 bases spanning the gap. Germline CDR1 is LNHDA and CDR2 is SQIVND (reference sequence). This CDR3 has 13 residues. The CDR3 coding sequence is TGTGCCAGTAGTCCCTCCAGGGTCGGGGGCTACACCTTC. This encodes CASSPSRVGGYTF.

The chain employs TRBV19 and TRBJ1-1; D uncertain. Germline V gene sequence: CDR1 LNHDA, CDR2 SQIVND (reference sequence). Trimming removed 5 bases from V and 4 bases from J, with 14 bases in between. The CDR3 is 14 amino acids. CDR3: CASSFSGRSTEAFF. CDR3 nucleotides: TGTGCCAGTAGTTTCTCCGGGAGGAGCACTGAAGCTTTCTTT.

This clone was picked up a small number of times. The chain couples TRBV5-1 to TRBJ1-2; 7 nucleotides match TRBD1. V lost 4 bases to trimming and J lost 6 bases; unmatched junction nucleotides: 12. This CDR3 has 15 amino acids. Germline CDR1 SGHRS, CDR2 YFSETQ. CDR3 loop: CASSPMTGNKNGYTF. The CDR3 nucleotides are TGCGCCAGCAGCCCAATGACAGGGAACAAGAATGGCTACACCTTC.

The chain links TRBV3-1 (or the pseudogene TRBV3-2) to TRBJ2-1; 13 bases match TRBD2. The germline V gene has CDR1 LGHDT and CDR2 YNNKEL (reference sequence). There are 18 residues in the CDR3. The V and J ends lost 1 base and 1 base, in that order; junction bases with no gene match: 4. In nucleotides, the CDR3 is TGTGCCAGCAGCCAAGGGAGGACTAGCGGGAGATCCTACAATGAGCAGTTCTTC. Its translation: CASSQGRTSGRSYNEQFF.